A selection of T cell receptor beta chains follows, all from one sample in a study of blood T cell repertoires in COVID-19. Clones were sequenced by immunoSEQ multiplex PCR, and TCRdb holds only the in-frame ones, with some missing. The sample contains over 300,000 clones, more than 75% of which appear only once. The sequenced sample consisted of PBMCs or T cells enriched from blood (not recorded which). These receptors were taken from a young woman with acute COVID-19. Both conserved end residues are part of each CDR3. The D gene is left open where the match is weak. Rows give clone size only sometimes, using once, few, many, or a class for an expanded clone.

d_call j_call clone_size v_call cdr3_nt cdr3_aa
NA TRBJ2-1 NA TRBV2 TGTGCCAGCAGTGAGAGAGGGGGGGCTTGGGAGCAGTTCTTC CASSERGGAWEQFF
NA TRBJ2-7 once TRBV12-3/TRBV12-4 TGTGCCAGCACCCCGCGGCCCCCCTACGAGCAGTACTTC CASTPRPPYEQYF
NA TRBJ1-2 NA TRBV7-2 TGTGCCAGCAGCCTGGGGCAGGAATATGGCTACACCTTC CASSLGQEYGYTF
NA TRBJ1-1 NA TRBV29-1 TGCAGCGGGTACAGGGACCTGAACACTGAAGCTTTCTTT CSGYRDLNTEAFF
NA TRBJ2-2 few TRBV24-1 TGTGCCACCAGTGATTTTGGGGGGGCAGACACCGGGGAGCTGTTTTTT CATSDFGGADTGELFF
NA TRBJ1-4 NA TRBV7-2 TGTGCCAGCCCGCCTAGCTCAACGGGCAGCATCGCAACTAATGAAAAACTGTTTTTT CASPPSSTGSIATNEKLFF
TRBD1 TRBJ2-7 NA TRBV5-5 TGTGCCAGCAGCTGGGGACAGGGGACGAACGAGCAGTACTTC CASSWGQGTNEQYF
NA TRBJ1-5 NA TRBV10-3 TGTGCCATCAGTGATAGGAAAGGGGCCCGCTTTAATCAGCCCCAGCATTTT CAISDRKGARFNQPQHF
TRBD1 TRBJ1-1 once TRBV6-5 TGTGCCAGCAGAAGGGGACAGGGAGTTGAAGCTTTCTTT CASRRGQGVEAFF
NA TRBJ1-2 NA TRBV7-9 TGTGCCAGCAGCTTATTTGGGGGGGCTGGCTACACCTTC CASSLFGGAGYTF
TRBD1 TRBJ1-2 NA TRBV3-1/TRBV3-2 TGTGCCAGCAGCCCGCCCGACAGGGTATCTTTCGGCTACACCTTC CASSPPDRVSFGYTF
TRBD1 TRBJ2-5 NA TRBV2 TGTGCCAGCAGTGTATCGGGACAGTCGAAAGAGACCCAGTACTTC CASSVSGQSKETQYF
NA TRBJ2-4 NA TRBV2 TGTGCCAGCACCGAAGGTACTAGCCTGCACATTCAGTACTTC CASTEGTSLHIQYF
NA TRBJ1-5 NA TRBV30 TGTGCCTGGAGTCGTGACACCAACAATCAGCCCCAGCATTTT CAWSRDTNNQPQHF
NA TRBJ1-1 NA TRBV4-1 TGCGCCAGCAGCCAGCTCGCGATGAACACTGAAGCTTTCTTT CASSQLAMNTEAFF
TRBD1 TRBJ2-1 NA TRBV6-5 TGTGCCAGCAGTTACTCTGGGACAGGGAAAGGCAATGAGCAGTTCTTC CASSYSGTGKGNEQFF
TRBD2 TRBJ2-3 NA TRBV2 TGTGCCAGCAGTGAAACTAGCGGGGGTGGTCTAGCCACAGATACGCAGTATTTT CASSETSGGGLATDTQYF
NA TRBJ2-2 NA TRBV5-6 TGTGCCAGCAGCTCCTTATACGCAGGGTCGGGCGGGGAGCTGTTTTTT CASSSLYAGSGGELFF
NA TRBJ2-7 NA TRBV10-3 TGTGCCATCAGTGAGTCGGAAGTTTTTCGGGGAGCGGACGAGCAGTACTTC CAISESEVFRGADEQYF
TRBD2 TRBJ2-1 NA TRBV11-3 TGTGCCAGCAGCCCTGAAGGGACTAGCGGGGGAGAGCAGTTCTTC CASSPEGTSGGEQFF
TRBD2 TRBJ2-1 NA TRBV19 TGTGCCAGTACGTCTAGCGGGGGGGCCGGGGAGCAGTTCTTC CASTSSGGAGEQFF
TRBD1 TRBJ1-2 NA TRBV5-1 TGCGCCAGCAGCGCGGGGACAGGGAATGGCTACACCTTC CASSAGTGNGYTF
TRBD1 TRBJ1-2 NA TRBV5-1 TGCGCCAGCAGCGGCAGGGACAGTCTCCACTTC CASSGRDSLHF
NA TRBJ2-1 NA TRBV14 TGTGCCAGCAGCCCTCTAGGGGGATCGTACAATGAGCAGTTCTTC CASSPLGGSYNEQFF
TRBD2 TRBJ2-1 NA TRBV4-1 TGCGCCAGCAGCCAAGATATGGCGGGGGGCCTATACAATGAGCAGTTCTTC CASSQDMAGGLYNEQFF
TRBD1 TRBJ1-6 few TRBV2 TGTGCCAGCAGCCAACAGACAGGGACCCTCCACTTT CASSQQTGTLHF
NA TRBJ1-2 NA TRBV4-3 TGCGCCAGCAGCCACAACCCGCCGGGACTCGACTATGGCTACACCTTC CASSHNPPGLDYGYTF
TRBD2 TRBJ2-3 NA TRBV28 TGTGCCAGCGGACTAGTGGGTACAGATACGCAGTATTTT CASGLVGTDTQYF
TRBD1 TRBJ1-5 NA TRBV7-2 TGTGCCAGCAGCCAAGGACAGGTTAGCAATCAGCCCCAGCATTTT CASSQGQVSNQPQHF
TRBD2 TRBJ2-1 NA TRBV7-6 TGTGCCAGCAGCTTAGCGTTAGGGGGGACTAGCCGCCGGAATGAGCAGTTCTTC CASSLALGGTSRRNEQFF
NA TRBJ2-3 NA TRBV11-2 TGTGCCAGCAGCTTAGGTGGCGGAACTAGCACAGATACGCAGTATTTT CASSLGGGTSTDTQYF
NA TRBJ1-6 NA TRBV7-8 TGTGCCAGCAGCTCACGACCGCGACAGCCGAGCTCCTATAATTCACCCCTCCACTTT CASSSRPRQPSSYNSPLHF
TRBD1 TRBJ1-3 NA TRBV11-2 TGTGCCAGCAGCCTAGTGGACAGGGGGCCTGGAAACACCATATATTTT CASSLVDRGPGNTIYF
NA TRBJ1-1 NA TRBV9 TGTGCCAGCAGCTTTGGATGGAGCACTGAAGCTTTCTTT CASSFGWSTEAFF
NA TRBJ1-1 NA TRBV7-3 TGTGCCAGCAGGGAGAGTGGTAGCACTGAAGCTTTCTTT CASRESGSTEAFF
NA TRBJ1-1 NA TRBV19 TGTGCCAGTAGTATTCTACAACGACAGATGAACACTGAAGCTTTCTTT CASSILQRQMNTEAFF
TRBD1 TRBJ1-2 NA TRBV18 TGTGCCAGCTCACCACCGGGACAGGGAAGGGATGGCTACACCTTC CASSPPGQGRDGYTF
TRBD1 TRBJ1-3 NA TRBV7-3 TGTGCCAGCAGCAGAGGGACAGGGGACATACACGGAAACACCATATATTTT CASSRGTGDIHGNTIYF
NA TRBJ2-7 NA TRBV19 TGTGCCAGTAGTATAGCCCCAGGTTACTACGAGCAGTACTTC CASSIAPGYYEQYF
TRBD1 TRBJ1-1 once TRBV6-2/TRBV6-3 TGTGCCAGCAGTTTCCTTGGGGACAGAGGAGAAGCTTTCTTT CASSFLGDRGEAFF
TRBD1 TRBJ1-4 NA TRBV5-1 TGCGCCAGCAGCATAGGACAGGGTGATGGTGAAAAACTGTTTTTT CASSIGQGDGEKLFF
NA TRBJ2-2 NA TRBV29-1 TGCAGCGTGGTCGTGGGCGGGGTAAACACCGGGGAGCTGTTTTTT CSVVVGGVNTGELFF
NA TRBJ1-6 NA TRBV11-2 TGTGCCAGCAGCCCGGACAGTAATTCACCCCTCCACTTT CASSPDSNSPLHF
NA TRBJ1-4 NA TRBV9 TGTGCCAGCAGCCCCGGAGGAGGGTTGGGAACAACTAATGAAAAACTGTTTTTT CASSPGGGLGTTNEKLFF
NA TRBJ1-2 NA TRBV9 TGTGCCAGCAGCGCCATAGGGAGGGGTACCTATGGCTACACCTTC CASSAIGRGTYGYTF
NA TRBJ2-5 few TRBV9 TGTGCCAGCAGCGGGAGTGCAGCAAGGCAAGAGACCCAGTACTTC CASSGSAARQETQYF
TRBD1 TRBJ2-7 NA TRBV7-3 TGTGCCAGCAGCTTAGACAGGGGATACGAGCAGTACTTC CASSLDRGYEQYF
NA TRBJ2-7 NA TRBV24-1 TGTGCCACCAGTGACAGCTACGAGCAGTACTTC CATSDSYEQYF
NA TRBJ1-1 NA TRBV9 TGTGCCAGCAGCGGGGCCGGCGCGACTGAAGCTTTCTTT CASSGAGATEAFF
TRBD1 TRBJ1-6 once TRBV4-1 TGCGCCAGCAGCCAAATCCGGGACAGGGGTACACCCCTCCACTTT CASSQIRDRGTPLHF